These T cell receptor beta chains were read from a single sample in a study of blood T cells in healthy people across ages. TCRdb re-called the 5' RACE reads through MiXCR, storing one row per CDR3 protein. The table shows about 970,000 distinct CDR3 sequences, with about 51% occurring only once. The sample was blood. These TCRs come from a woman aged 55-69 years in good health. Each CDR3 is given without its conserved first and last residue.

>TRBJ2-1|14|TRBV7-2
ASSPSVGQAYNEQF
>TRBJ1-6|10|TRBV3-1
ASSQSDSPLH
>TRBJ2-7|12|TRBV30
AWSIAGDLWEQY
>TRBJ2-7|15|TRBV4-2
ASSQAGLAGVAGEQY
>TRBJ2-5|12|TRBV5-1
ASSLGGRTNEQY
>TRBJ1-4|11|TRBV28
ASRTGGGEKLF
>TRBJ1-1|13|TRBV18
ASSRGGRLNTEAF
>TRBJ2-7|10|TRBV29-1
SARDSAYEQY
>TRBJ2-7|11|TRBV28
ASTDRAPYEQY
>TRBJ2-3|15|TRBV20-1
SARDVRDRGTTDTQY
>TRBJ2-2|14|TRBV6-6
ASNEGAEGVTGELF
>TRBJ2-7|11|TRBV28
ASSITTNYEQY
>TRBJ2-1|14|TRBV28
ASSLASGGTYNEQF
>TRBJ2-3|16|TRBV24-1
ATSDPVTSGSGQGTQY
>TRBJ2-6|15|TRBV2
ASSEIQGVTGANVLT
>TRBJ2-1|10|TRBV11-1
ASRGLYNEQF
>TRBJ1-2|13|TRBV7-9
ASSTGQGVLYGYT
>TRBJ1-5|13|TRBV27
ASSPGTGGDQPQH
>TRBJ2-7|13|TRBV20-1
SARVPTSGTREQY